The 12 T cell receptor beta chains reported below all come from one sample, sequenced in a study of regulatory T cells in long-lasting Graves disease. Researchers made TCR beta libraries by using iRepertoire HTBI primers and running Arm-PCR on CDR3 regions. Each CDR3 protein is one row after TCRdb ran MiXCR on the multiplex PCR reads. The data hold about 460,000 distinct CDR3 sequences, with about 15% observed a single time. Time point meaning: newly diagnosed GD, antithyroid drugs for less than 3 months. After RNA was extracted from PBMCs, the TCR library was made from it. These data were likewise used in another study, on T cells in Graves' hyperthyroidism and ophthalmopathy.

The specimen was peripheral blood mononuclear cells (PBMCs), collected at new diagnosis, from a patient treated with antithyroid drugs. Receptors originate from a woman in her fifties or sixties with Graves disease.

Many counts were recorded for this clonotype. V and J are TRBV5-8 and TRBJ2-5, with 8 positions matching TRBD2. Germline CDR1 SGHTS, CDR2 YDEGEE. V dropped 4 bases and J dropped 1; count of bases not matched to a gene: 12. This CDR3 region has 17 residues. The CDR3 sequence: CASSPARGSGVQETQYF. The CDR3 region has the DNA TGTGCCAGCAGCCCGGCCCGGGGTAGCGGGGTCCAAGAGACCCAGTACTTC.

This clonotype was seen many times. The chain links TRBV5-1 to TRBJ2-5; no clear D gene. The CDR3 extends over 14 amino acids. CDR1 and CDR2 from the germline V gene are SGHRS and YFSETQ. V was clipped by 4 bases and J by 5 bases, with 15 bases between them. Here the CDR3 reads CASSIPPLEETQYF. Written as DNA, the CDR3 is TGCGCCAGCAGCATACCTCCGTTGGAGGAGACCCAGTACTTC.

Comment on this clonotype: One end of the junction fails to match germline, which may point to a read error. CDR3 sequence (DNA): TGCGCCAGCAGTGAGTCGAACGGGGGTCCCACAGATACGCAGTATTTT. This gives the protein CASSESNGGPTDTQYF. This chain connects TRBV6-1 to TRBJ2-3; possible D gene TRBD2, 6 bases. The CDR3 is 16 amino acids. CDR1 MNHNS and CDR2 SASEGT come from the germline V gene.

This clonotype was counted at least ten times. This rearrangement joins TRBV24-1 to TRBJ2-4, with D possibly TRBD2 on 5 matching bases. Germline-derived CDR1 and CDR2 are KGHDR and SFDVKD. This CDR3 is 16 amino acids long. Deletions cut 3 bases from V and 4 bases from J, with 15 bases between. The CDR3 is CATSDGWAGSKNIQYF. The CDR3 region has the DNA TGTGCCACCAGTGATGGGTGGGCGGGTTCGAAAAACATTCAGTACTTC.

V usage is TRBV6-1 and J usage is TRBJ1-2; D might be TRBD1 (5 bases). V was clipped by 8 bases and J by 1 base, with 8 bases between them. CDR1 and CDR2 (germline): MNHNS, SASEGT. CDR3 length: 12 residues. The CDR3 loop reads CASGGSNYGYTF. DNA for the CDR3: TGTGCCAGCGGGGGGAGTAACTATGGCTACACCTTC.

This clonotype was seen a few times. One base away lies a much larger clone, so this may be a sequencing read error. In this CDR3 the conserved last residue, phenylalanine or tryptophan, is missing, so a read error is likely. DNA of the CDR3: TGTGCCAGCAGTCTTGCGACTAGTTTAACATTCACAGATACGCAGTATTAT. It specifies CASSLATSLTFTDTQYY. The V call is TRBV28, the J call TRBJ2-3, with D possibly matching TRBD2 (6 bases). This CDR3 contains 17 residues. The V gene's germline CDR1 is MDHEN and CDR2 SYDVKM. V dropped 5 bases and J dropped 2 bases, with 20 bases sitting between them.

This clonotype came up many times. The chain employs TRBV6-1 and TRBJ1-1, with D uncertain. V dropped 7 bases and J dropped 1 base, with 4 bases sitting between them. In germline, CDR1 is MNHNS, CDR2 SASEGT. The CDR3 is made up of 11 amino acids. CDR3 in amino acids: CASIANTEAFF. The CDR3, as DNA: TGTGCCAGCATTGCGAACACTGAAGCTTTCTTT.

This clonotype was observed many times. The rearrangement joins TRBV11-3 to TRBJ2-7; D not resolved. Trimming left V 2 bases short and J 3 bases short, with 8 bases between. Per the germline V gene, CDR1 is SGHNT and CDR2 is YENEEA. This CDR3 contains 13 residues. DNA of the CDR3: TGTGCCAGCAGCTTAAATCTCGGCTACGAGCAGTACTTC. This encodes CASSLNLGYEQYF.

This clonotype was recorded at least ten times. This chain connects TRBV7-9 to TRBJ2-4; 16 bases agree with TRBD2. J lost 6 bases, V lost 5 bases, and 13 bases had no gene match. Germline V gene lookup returns CDR1 SEHNR and CDR2 FQNEAQ (reference sequence). This CDR3 is 19 amino acids long. CDR3 sequence: CASSDSGLAGGPYRNIQYF. For the CDR3, the DNA is TGTGCCAGCAGCGATTCGGGACTAGCGGGAGGGCCGTATCGAAACATTCAGTACTTC. Combining the CDR3 with reference TRBV7-9 and TRBJ2-4 gives the whole variable domain DTGVSQNPRHKITKRGQNVTFRCDPISEHNRLYWYRQTLGQGPEFLTYFQNEAQLEKSRLLSDRFSAERPKGSFSTLEIQRTEQGDSAMYLCASSDSGLAGGPYRNIQYFGAGTRLSVL.

This clonotype was seen at least ten times. The chain recombines TRBV7-9 with TRBJ2-1; TRBD1 matches 7 bases. Germline loops: CDR1 SEHNR, CDR2 FQNEAQ (reference sequence). The CDR3 has 14 residues. The V and J ends lost 1 base and 8 bases, in that order; junction bases with no gene match: 5. CDR3 sequence (DNA): TGTGCCAGCAGCTTAGAGGGGGCGCGCCATGAGCAGTTCTTC. Encoded protein: CASSLEGARHEQFF. The variable domain in full, with the rest retrieved from reference TRBV7-9 and TRBJ2-1, is DTGVSQNPRHKITKRGQNVTFRCDPISEHNRLYWYRQTLGQGPEFLTYFQNEAQLEKSRLLSDRFSAERPKGSFSTLEIQRTEQGDSAMYLCASSLEGARHEQFFGPGTRLTVL.

Many counts were recorded for this clonotype. J is TRBJ2-5 and V is TRBV12-3 or TRBV12-4; no definite D call. Trimming pared 3 bases from V and 0 bases from J, leaving 11 bases between. The length of the CDR3 is 15 residues. The CDR3 loop is CASSFSHPYQETQYF. As DNA, the CDR3 is TGTGCCAGCAGTTTCTCCCACCCGTACCAAGAGACCCAGTACTTC.

This clonotype was seen at least ten times. One end of the junction fails to match germline, which may point to a read error. This chain links TRBV6-5 with TRBJ2-7; TRBD2 agrees at 8 bases. The CDR3 spans 15 residues. CDR1 and CDR2 from the germline V gene are MNHEY and SVGAGI. CDR3 residues: CAGSSLAGYSYEQYF. As DNA, the CDR3 is TGTGCCGGCAGTTCGCTAGCGGGTTACTCCTACGAGCAGTACTTC.